This T cell receptor (beta chain) emerged from a study of response to subunit inactivated influenza vaccine. The length of the CDR3 is 12 residues. Germline lookup yields CDR1 ENHRY and CDR2 SYGVKD. Trimming removed 4 bases from V and 15 bases from J; junction bases left unmatched: 7. This clonotype was seen a handful of times. Each CDR3 protein is one row after TCRdb ran MiXCR on the RT-PCR reads. The profile shows 500,000 to 600,000 distinct CDR3 sequences, 16% of them singletons. The V and J genes are TRBV10-3 and TRBJ1-4, with 8 bases that match TRBD1. The clonotype comes from a man between 50 and 75 years old who received an inactivated influenza vaccine. Sequenced here: CD4+ T cells sorted from PBMCs, sampled about 24 months after vaccination. This chain's CDR3 is CAISGQGSWLFF. The CDR3 region has the DNA TGTGCCATCAGTGGACAGGGGTCGTGGTTGTTTTTT.